This entry lists 31 T cell receptor beta chains sequenced from one sample in a study of monozygotic twins with inflammatory bowel disease. With the 5' RACE reads reprocessed, TCRdb shows one record per CDR3 protein and no DNA. The data include 150,000 or so distinct CDR3 sequences; the top ten clones carry roughly 7.4%. What was sequenced was blood. These receptors all come from a human donor with ulcerative colitis or Crohn's disease, or a healthy co-twin of an affected twin (not recorded which).

The V call is TRBV7-9, the J call TRBJ1-3. Germline-derived CDR1 and CDR2 are SEHNR and FQNEAQ (reference sequence). This CDR3 spans 12 amino acids. CDR3 region: CASSLAENTIYF.

This chain links TRBV6-6 with TRBJ1-4. The CDR3 has 14 amino acids. Germline V lookup: CDR1 MNHNY, CDR2 SVGAGI (reference sequence). This CDR3 reads CASSYRSTNEKLFF.

This chain links TRBV20-1 with TRBJ2-1; TCRdb proposes TRBD2, but this gene call is untestable without DNA. The CDR3 runs 11 residues. Germline CDR1 reads DFQATT; CDR2 reads SNEGSKA (reference sequence). Here the CDR3 reads CSASAGLTQFF.

The V call is TRBV7-9, the J call TRBJ2-7; TCRdb selects TRBD1, and the lack of DNA leaves this call unchecked. Germline CDR1 is SEHNR and CDR2 is FQNEAQ (reference sequence). This CDR3 comprises 17 residues. CDR3: CASSSGPPRQSSYEQYF.

V gene TRBV28 combines with J gene TRBJ2-3; the D call of TRBD2 rests on TCRdb alone, since no DNA is present to check it. The germline V gene encodes CDR1 MDHEN and CDR2 SYDVKM. The CDR3 totals 14 residues. This chain's CDR3 is CASKGAGVFLPQYF.

The rearrangement joins TRBV6-1 to TRBJ2-2; TCRdb's D gene call, TRBD1, goes unchecked for lack of DNA. CDR1 is MNHNS and CDR2 is SASEGT in the germline V gene. The CDR3 totals 16 residues. CDR3 residues: CASSLQQGAGTGELFF.

The rearrangement uses TRBV5-1 and TRBJ2-1; absent DNA, TCRdb's TRBD1 call cannot be checked. Germline V CDR1 and CDR2: SGHRS, YFSETQ. CDR3 size: 13 residues. CDR3 amino acids: CASSQDRRNEQFF.

V usage is TRBV27 and J usage is TRBJ2-1; TCRdb names TRBD2, which stays unverified in the absence of DNA. The CDR3 sequence is 16 residues long. Germline loops: CDR1 MNHEY, CDR2 SMNVEV (reference sequence). The CDR3: CASSRGTSGFFNEQFF.

The V call is TRBV7-2, the J call TRBJ2-7; the TRBD2 assignment by TCRdb is unverifiable without DNA. Looked up from germline, CDR1 is SGHTA and CDR2 is FQGNSA. The CDR3 is 17 residues long. The CDR3 protein is CASSLVWLADRLYEQYF.

The V and J genes are TRBV7-9 and TRBJ1-4. The germline gives CDR1 SEHNR, CDR2 FQNEAQ (reference sequence). The CDR3 is made up of 13 amino acids. CDR3 sequence reads: CASSLAKGEKLFF.

This sequence joins TRBV5-1 and TRBJ2-7; TCRdb selects TRBD1, and the lack of DNA leaves this call unchecked. CDR3 length equals 14 residues. Germline assignment: CDR1 SGHRS and CDR2 YFSETQ. The CDR3 here is CASSLGQGLYEQYF.

The chain joins TRBV3-1 to TRBJ1-1; TCRdb calls TRBD1, which cannot be checked without DNA. This CDR3 region has 11 residues. Germline values: CDR1 LGHDT, CDR2 YNNKEL (reference sequence). The CDR3 region is CASSSTGEAFF.

The chain uses TRBV5-1 and TRBJ1-2. Germline loops: CDR1 SGHRS, CDR2 YFSETQ. This CDR3 region has 15 residues. The CDR3 protein is CASGGAYTESYGYTF.

The chain recombines TRBV20-1 with TRBJ1-5; checking the TCRdb D call of TRBD1 is not possible without DNA. The germline CDR1 and CDR2 sequences are DFQATT and SNEGSKA (reference sequence). This CDR3 has 16 amino acids. CDR3: CSARDRGGYSNQPQHF.

This chain uses TRBV12-3 or TRBV12-4 with TRBJ1-5; TCRdb gives TRBD1 as the D gene, but with no DNA this cannot be confirmed. This CDR3 contains 14 residues. This CDR3 reads CASRGGTRNQPQHF.

The chain links TRBV24-1 to TRBJ2-1; TCRdb's D call of TRBD1 is untestable without DNA. The CDR3 is made up of 14 amino acids. Germline V lookup: CDR1 KGHDR, CDR2 SFDVKD. CDR3 sequence reads: CATSDHGQGNEQFF.

The rearrangement links TRBV7-6 to TRBJ1-1. Germline V lookup: CDR1 SGHVS, CDR2 FNYEAQ. This CDR3 comprises 15 residues. This CDR3 is CASSYRLGFNTEAFF.

The chain couples TRBV5-4 to TRBJ2-7; TCRdb lists TRBD2, though no DNA is available to test this call. The CDR3 loop spans 12 amino acids. Germline-derived CDR1 and CDR2 are SGHNT and YYREEE (reference sequence). CDR3 region: CASSLLPSEQYF.

The J gene is TRBJ2-1, the V gene TRBV20-1; as DNA is missing, the TRBD2 call by TCRdb cannot be tested. Per the germline V gene, CDR1 is DFQATT and CDR2 is SNEGSKA (reference sequence). This CDR3 has 15 residues. CDR3: CSATQLAGVYNEQFF.

This chain's CDR3 is CASSPRDRGLNEQYF. The chain is built from TRBV18 and TRBJ2-7; the D gene TCRdb calls, TRBD1, cannot be checked with no DNA. This CDR3 region has 15 residues. Looked up from germline, CDR1 is KGHSH and CDR2 is LQKENI. Together with reference TRBV18 and TRBJ2-7, the CDR3 gives the full variable domain: NAGVMQNPRHLVRRRGQEARLRCSPMKGHSHVYWYRQLPEEGLKFMVYLQKENIIDESGMPKERFSAEFPKEGPSILRIQQVVRGDSAAYFCASSPRDRGLNEQYFGPGTRLTVT.

The gene calls are TRBV20-1 and TRBJ1-2. The CDR3 has 13 amino acids. Germline CDR1 and CDR2: DFQATT and SNEGSKA (reference sequence). The CDR3 is CSARDPLKGGYTF.

The chain is built from TRBV7-2 and TRBJ2-3; TCRdb reports TRBD1, a call that lacks DNA to check it against. Germline CDR1 SGHTA, CDR2 FQGNSA. This CDR3 region has 15 residues. CDR3 loop: CASSLAPGGQDTQYF.

The V call is TRBV12-3 or TRBV12-4, the J call TRBJ2-1; as DNA is missing, the TRBD1 call by TCRdb cannot be tested. The CDR3 sequence is 18 residues long. The CDR3 sequence is CASSLLRGVTRVDNEQFF.

This sequence joins TRBV24-1 and TRBJ2-5; TCRdb selects TRBD2, and the lack of DNA leaves this call unchecked. This CDR3 is 14 amino acids long. Germline V gives CDR1 KGHDR, CDR2 SFDVKD. CDR3: CATSGRLAEETQYF.

The genes are TRBV5-6 and TRBJ1-2. CDR3 length equals 15 residues. Germline V lookup: CDR1 SGHDT, CDR2 YYEEEE. The CDR3 loop reads CASSLGGFGPYGYTF.

The CDR3 is CASSLDRGNGELFF. V and J are TRBV5-1 and TRBJ2-2; TCRdb's assignment of TRBD1 cannot be checked, as there is no DNA. The CDR3 has 14 amino acids. Germline loops: CDR1 SGHRS, CDR2 YFSETQ.

V usage is TRBV20-1 and J usage is TRBJ2-3; TCRdb indicates TRBD1, and absent DNA this call remains unverified. CDR3 size: 16 residues. Looked up from germline, CDR1 is DFQATT and CDR2 is SNEGSKA (reference sequence). Here the CDR3 reads CSANDRDPGKPDTQYF.

The chain couples TRBV20-1 to TRBJ2-3; TCRdb's D call of TRBD2 is untestable without DNA. The CDR3 runs 15 residues. CDR1 DFQATT and CDR2 SNEGSKA come from the germline V gene (reference sequence). The CDR3 region is CSAREAGGPQDTQYF.

The CDR3 sequence is CSVEDRLRFSTDTQYF. The chain carries TRBV29-1 and TRBJ2-3. Germline CDR1 SQVTM, CDR2 ANQGSEA. The CDR3 is made up of 16 amino acids.

The V gene is TRBV20-1, the J gene TRBJ1-1; the TCRdb call, TRBD1, lacks DNA for checking. Germline lookup yields CDR1 DFQATT and CDR2 SNEGSKA (reference sequence). The CDR3 consists of 15 residues. This chain's CDR3 is CSAREEGWTFTEAFF.

The chain recombines TRBV20-1 with TRBJ2-7; the D call of TRBD1 rests on TCRdb alone, since no DNA is present to check it. CDR1 and CDR2 (germline): DFQATT, SNEGSKA (reference sequence). This CDR3 has 12 residues. This chain's CDR3 is CSARDSPLKQYF.